The clone carrying this TCR beta chain was detected only a few times. The antigen remains undetermined. The data are from a study of T cells in Graves' hyperthyroidism and ophthalmopathy. General study points: Most thyroid-expanded clonotypes above 0.001 were also found in blood.

The CDR3 runs 15 residues. The V gene's germline CDR1 is MNHNS and CDR2 SASEGT. V gave up 4 bases and J gave up 4 bases, with 15 bases separating them. Ophthalmopathy patients showed a Clinical Activity Score of at least 3, NOSPECS grade of at least 4 and duration under 3 months. Criteria for exclusion of patients were uncontrolled infection, other autoimmune disease, pregnancy or lactation. Extraction of PBMCs used about 9.2 ml of fresh peripheral blood. Amplified TCR beta CDR3 regions derived from RNA transcripts. The HTBI primer set was used in a first-round RT-PCR of the TCR CDR3. TCRdb re-called the multiplex PCR reads through MiXCR, storing one row per CDR3 protein. The table includes hundreds of thousands of distinct CDR3 sequences, over 12% detected once.

Sequencing input: blood. The V gene is TRBV6-1, the J gene TRBJ2-3, with TRBD1 as a possible D gene (6 bases). This receptor was taken from a woman aged 40 to 50 with Graves' ophthalmopathy. CDR3 DNA: TGTGCCAGCAGTGCCGGGACACCATCCGCAGATACGCAGTATTTT. This codes for CASSAGTPSADTQYF.